This T cell receptor beta chain was sequenced during a study of graft-versus-host responses after intestinal transplantation. About the research overall: Each recipient received anti-thymocyte globulin induction, then tacrolimus and steroids for 3 to 4 years.

General study findings and limits: There were GvH clones found in recipient marrow, and some of them appeared first in ileum or blood. Graft-donor T cell macrochimerism coincided with high graft-versus-host to host-versus-graft clonal ratios in allografts.

Processing was applied to graft tissue in order to liberate intraepithelial and lamina propria lymphocytes. In regard to this clone: Its specificity is unknown.

Sequencing was performed with immunoSEQ multiplex PCR; in TCRdb, only in-frame clones are kept and a portion is missing. The profile shows around 15,000 clones, 75% to 85% of them singletons. The sample here was ileum tissue, taken approximately 110 days after intestinal transplant. The origin of this receptor is a human patient who received an intestinal transplant, so some T cells may come from the graft donor.

The CDR3 reads CASSFGTGSYEQYF. DNA of the CDR3: TGTGCCAGCAGCTTCGGGACAGGGTCCTACGAGCAGTACTTC. The rearrangement links TRBV7-7 to TRBJ2-7; 9 bases match TRBD1. The CDR3 is 14 amino acids. V was pared by 3 bases and J by 1 base, with 1 base of the junction left unmatched. Germline loops: CDR1 SSHAT, CDR2 FNYEAQ (reference sequence).